This TCR beta chain was captured by sequencing in a study of CD8 T cells in ankylosing spondylitis. Overall study findings and caveats: Earlier studies detected some motif variants in reactive arthritis synovial fluid and blood.

The germline V and J ends were trimmed by 2 bases and 3 bases, with 14 bases remaining between them. Germline V lookup: CDR1 SQVTM, CDR2 ANQGSEA. This CDR3 region has 14 residues. This clonotype was observed a few times. Its antigen is not identified. TCRdb processed the 5' RACE reads anew with MiXCR; each CDR3 protein has one entry. This sample has a few hundred thousand distinct CDR3 sequences; under 20% occur once, and the top ten carry roughly 34%. The sequenced sample consisted of blood, either unsorted or a sorted T cell fraction (not recorded which). This TCR was sampled from a male donor with ankylosing spondylitis or in good health (not recorded which). The V gene is TRBV29-1, the J gene TRBJ2-7; TRBD1 is a possible D gene (7 bases). CDR3 amino acids: CSVETGAGGYEQYF. The CDR3 DNA is TGCAGCGTTGAAACGGGGGCAGGGGGCTACGAGCAGTACTTC.